These T cell receptor beta chains were read from a single sample in a study of early T cells in non-severe SARS-CoV-2 infection. TCRdb independently ran MiXCR on the 5' RACE reads; one entry per CDR3 protein. The sample consists of about 100,000 distinct CDR3 sequences, about 13% of them appearing once. The sequenced sample consisted of whole blood. The source of these receptors is an adult who was a healthcare worker with PCR-confirmed SARS-CoV-2 infection or an uninfected control (not recorded which). CDR3s include the opening cysteine and the closing phenylalanine or tryptophan. D genes are given only for firm matches. For some rows the clone size is stated as once, few or many, or as a class when expanded; others skip it.

j_call	clone_size	v_call	d_call	cdr3_aa	cdr3_nt
TRBJ2-6	few	TRBV24-1	TRBD1	CATLTGQGMAGANVLTF	TGTGCCACACTCACGGGACAGGGTATGGCGGGGGCCAACGTCCTGACTTTC
TRBJ1-4	few	TRBV7-8	TRBD1	CASSAHQFTGGNEKLFF	TGTGCCAGCAGCGCCCACCAATTTACAGGGGGGAATGAAAAACTGTTTTTT
TRBJ2-7	NA	TRBV28	NA	CASRPSTGYEQYF	TGTGCCAGCAGGCCGAGTACAGGGTACGAGCAGTACTTC
TRBJ2-2	NA	TRBV11-2	NA	CASSQGGGNTGELFF	TGTGCCAGCAGCCAGGGTGGGGGAAACACCGGGGAGCTGTTTTTT
TRBJ2-1	NA	TRBV2	TRBD1	CASRPTRGSGNEQFF	TGTGCCAGCAGGCCTACCAGGGGGTCGGGCAATGAGCAGTTCTTC
TRBJ1-1	NA	TRBV7-9	NA	CAGGGMVRVVDAEAFF	TGTGCCGGTGGTGGTATGGTCAGGGTCGTTGACGCTGAAGCTTTCTTT
TRBJ2-7	many	TRBV20-1	TRBD2	CSARELAGYSYEQYF	TGCAGTGCTAGAGAACTAGCGGGGTACTCCTACGAGCAGTACTTC
TRBJ2-3	NA	TRBV2	TRBD1	CASSEAPRGTGISDTQYF	TGTGCCAGCAGTGAAGCACCACGCGGGACAGGGATCTCAGATACGCAGTATTTT
TRBJ1-6	few	TRBV7-2	NA	CASSLVPGNVDSPLHF	TGTGCCAGCAGCTTAGTCCCAGGGAATGTTGATTCACCCCTCCACTTT
TRBJ1-4	few	TRBV15	NA	CATRHPDPGSTNEKLFF	TGTGCCACCAGACACCCTGACCCAGGGTCAACTAATGAAAAACTGTTTTTT
TRBJ2-7	NA	TRBV4-1	NA	CASSQDLGYEQYF	TGCGCCAGCAGCCAAGATCTAGGATACGAGCAGTACTTC
TRBJ2-1	NA	TRBV6-2/TRBV6-3	NA	CASSYLRSGEQFF	TGTGCCAGCAGTTACCTAAGGAGCGGTGAGCAGTTCTTC
TRBJ1-3	NA	TRBV6-5	NA	CASSYSPRASGNTIYF	TGTGCCAGCAGTTACTCTCCCCGGGCCTCTGGAAACACCATATATTTT
TRBJ2-1	few	TRBV5-5	TRBD2	CASTETGLVRNEQFF	TGTGCCAGCACCGAAACGGGACTAGTTAGAAATGAGCAGTTCTTC
TRBJ1-4	many	TRBV20-1	NA	CSAVTETNEKLFF	TGCAGTGCAGTGACGGAAACTAATGAAAAACTGTTTTTT
TRBJ1-1	NA	TRBV10-2	NA	CASSESTGNTEAFF	TGCGCCAGCAGTGAGTCTACGGGGAACACTGAAGCTTTCTTT